This T cell receptor beta chain is drawn from a study of cytomegalovirus exposure and HLA in healthy donors (dated by TCRdb to the late 2010s). Background for the entire study: An earlier analysis of approximately 640 of the donors reported about 250 Gb of sequence data and around 120 million unique TCR beta sequences from about 179 million T cells. The study used immunosequencing to profile the T cell repertoires of hundreds of subjects and linked those repertoires to cytomegalovirus serostatus. Among about 390 genotyped donors of the cohort, an average of about 240,000 unique TCR beta nucleotide sequences were sequenced per donor, approximately 20% of them non-productive. Donor age, sex, ethnicity and CMV serostatus were collected together with the repertoire data. The study combined high-throughput TCR immunosequencing, statistical association of individual TCRs with disease status, and machine learning to predict cytomegalovirus infection status. The study was designed to test whether signatures of past pathogen exposure could be identified by cataloging public T cell receptors. The number of typed donors differed by locus: about 629-640 for A, B, C, DRB1 and DQB1; 522 for DQA1; 606 for DPA1; and 400 to 480 for DPB1. The later analysis used no new phenotypic data to find candidate immune exposures, relying instead on TCR beta sequences and their occurrence across donors. A separate validation cohort of 90 to 150 different subjects was used in addition to the approximately 640-subject first cohort. Roughly 300 gigabases of sequencing data and about 92 million unique TCR sequences made up an early release that covered 640 HLA-typed donors. Because of strong linkage in the cohort, a handful of DR-DQ haplotypes were treated as single units for association and clustering. To decide whether each TCR beta V gene segment behaved as functional or pseudogenic, an earlier analysis of fewer than 750 of the donors relied on high-throughput TCR beta sequencing. Genome-wide SNP genotypes for about three fifths of the roughly 670 donors were used in a later genetic analysis, which treated that subset as a discovery cohort. In a later analysis, previously published TCR beta repertoires from roughly 710 donors were re-analyzed and high-resolution HLA genotyping was added so that TCR occurrence patterns could be studied. Of the roughly 410 genotyped donors, 81% were placed in the genetic ancestry cluster associated with self-reported Caucasian donors. HLA typing included class I and class II loci at four-digit resolution. Every discovery cohort repertoire had been produced on one sequencing platform. The paper as a whole reports these results and caveats: A later analysis associated about 17,000 TCR beta sequences with specific HLA alleles at a false discovery rate of 0.05. In a later analysis, HLA-associated TCR beta chains were found to be more clonally expanded and to have lower generation probabilities than equally common non-associated chains. A later analysis found that most CMV-associated TCR beta chains appeared HLA-restricted, with HLA associations seemingly driven largely by CMV exposure. The study listed 170 or so TCR beta chains as associated with cytomegalovirus. In an earlier analysis of approximately 590 of the donors, most TCR beta V segments appeared in productive rearrangements about 90% or about 30% of the time, broadly matching IMGT annotations. In vitro tests confirmed that a few of the cytomegalovirus-associated TCR beta chains recognize cytomegalovirus antigens. Only TCR beta chains were sequenced in this cohort, and the absence of alpha or paired-chain data limited detectable features. In both the original and validation cohorts, the classifier was reported to diagnose cytomegalovirus status with high specificity and sensitivity. In a later analysis, TCR association rates were found to vary across HLA loci, with the most associated TCRs seen for DRB1 alleles and the fewest for HLA-C alleles. A further reported finding was that TCR beta sequences accurately predicted the HLA-A and HLA-B alleles for most subjects in the first cohort. Correlated functional status among segregating V segments might be attributable to linkage disequilibrium, but an unknown experimental factor could not be ruled out. In a later genetic analysis, a missense DCLRE1C variant was associated with V-gene and J-gene trimming of TCR beta chains, and the association was replicated in an independent cohort. According to a later genetic analysis, donors in an Asian-associated ancestry cluster had fewer N-insertions in productive TCRs than the approximately 700-donor mean. Sequencing depth was assumed to be roughly uniform across donors in the presence/absence analyses, though that assumption may not hold. Assigning TCR associations to individual alleles was difficult when HLA alleles, especially DR and DQ, strongly co-occurred. A cluster of highly shared sequence variants was judged likely to be a technical artifact of the sequencing pipeline. Because some donors lacked HLA typing at each locus, the association tests relied only on the typed subset. Most TCR sequences were seen in very few donors, while some public TCRs were found in many individuals. It was suggested by the authors that the approach could potentially be generalized to other disease states and immunological phenotypes. Because the 87-base-pair reads could not distinguish some IMGT-functional V segments, including TRBV6-2 and TRBV6-3, those segments were excluded. Immune exposure information for the cohort was limited to CMV serostatus. Several of the top co-occurrence clusters appeared to be linked to parvovirus B19, influenza, CMV and Epstein-Barr virus, according to a later analysis. The earlier analysis of a few hundred of the donors excluded roughly 17 rarely observed V segments, including chromosome 9 orphons, because counts were too low.

The library was generated by the immunoSEQ multiplex PCR assay. The multiplex PCR relied on a mix of 60 forward primers for TCR Vbeta segments and 13 reverse primers for TCR Jbeta segments. The CDR3 region of rearranged TCR beta genes was amplified from genomic DNA with a multiplex PCR assay. The amplified TCR beta libraries were sequenced on the Illumina HiSeq System as 87-base-pair reads. Concerning the study's data processing: A later analysis counted around 72 million unique TCR beta chains across the 550 to 700 repertoires, and roughly 10 million of these chains were shared by at least two donors. To remove PCR and sequencing errors, raw reads were error-corrected and collapsed into unique sequences using a nearest-neighbor algorithm that merged closely related sequences. Alignment of CDR3 sequences to IMGT reference sequences was used to assign V, D and J gene segments. For a sequence to be retained, a match of at least six nucleotides was required to both a V gene segment and a J gene segment. A rearrangement counted as productive if the CDR3 had no stop codons and remained in frame with V and J, and every other rearrangement counted as non-productive. CDR3 was defined by IMGT convention, running from the second conserved V-encoded cysteine to the conserved J-encoded phenylalanine. In an earlier analysis of roughly 580 of the donors, sequences lacking an unambiguous match to a single V gene segment were excluded. In an earlier analysis of roughly 600 of the donors, a V segment was called functional when productive rearrangements were above 56.7%, and segregating when the standard deviation between donors exceeded 5%. A statistical classification framework was developed to diagnose cytomegalovirus status using the catalog of TCR beta chain sequences. A later analysis assigned V and J genes by comparing TCR nucleotide sequences with IMGT/GENE-DB human TR gene sequences. In a later analysis, CDR3 sequences and most-parsimonious VDJ recombination scenarios were assigned using the TCRdist pipeline. In a later analysis, each TCR beta chain was defined by its CDR3 amino acid sequence together with its V-gene family, and reads without a unique V-gene family were excluded. To address suspected cross-contamination and a sequencing artifact, a later analysis removed over 500 highly shared, low-generation-probability nucleotide sequences. In a later analysis, a clonal expansion index was calculated for each public chain from normalized within-repertoire ranks of inferred template counts. In a later analysis, generation probabilities were computed with a VDJ recombination model fitted to out-of-frame rearrangements, and the resulting probabilities were checked against IGoR. A later analysis scored TCR-TCR, TCR-HLA and TCR-CMV co-occurrence with hypergeometric tests, applying a repertoire-size bias correction to TCR pairs. In a later analysis, false discovery rates were estimated by permuting HLA or CMV assignments 20 times. A later analysis grouped co-occurring TCRs with DBSCAN, adding TCRdist sequence similarity when clustering within HLA-allele-positive subsets. For co-occurrence clustering, repertoires with fewer than 30,000 or more than 120,000 public chains were excluded, along with five or six repertoires with anomalous nucleotide sharing. The immuneACCESS repertoire file appears here via TCRdb, limited to in-frame rearrangements. These files lack a portion of the clones; in checked studies, under half of the deficit traces to unresolved V genes, and the cause of the others is not known. The DNA was the basis for D and trimming; V, J and clone size are from that table. This sample is represented by 150,000 to 200,000 clones; approximately 78% of them were singletons. Under 15% of the sample is in the top ten clones.

About this clone itself: Its antigen is currently not known. No base quality information exists; no much larger clone differs at one position.

Trimming takes 2 bases off V and 5 bases off J; junction bases not matched to a gene: 7. There are 15 amino acids in the CDR3, from cysteine to phenylalanine inclusive. Only the CDR3 DNA stays, 45 bases, in frame from base 1. CDR1 and CDR2 were assigned from the germline V gene as SGHVS and FNYEAQ. The cohort was made up of approximately 670 healthy bone marrow donors. All cohort members were sampled while nominally healthy, although unrecorded immune exposures were likely present. The donor was CMV seropositive and was included in the group of around 300 seropositive cohort members. Every donor gave a peripheral blood sample, and the peripheral blood mononuclear cells from that sample were used for TCR beta sequencing. The Qiagen DNeasy Blood Extraction Kit was used to extract genomic DNA from the blood cell samples.

This TCR was recovered from a woman aged 45-60 years in good health and CMV-seropositive. Sample: PBMCs. This receptor chain uses TRBV7-6 and TRBJ2-5; TRBD1 fits 8 bases in the junction. The CDR3 is CASSLTRTGIETQYF. Read as DNA, the sequence is TGTGCCAGCAGCTTAACCCGGACAGGGATTGAGACCCAGTACTTC.